One sample yielded the 13 T cell receptor beta chains listed below, sequenced in a study of shared clonotypes between healthy human individuals (TCRdb year 2020). Library creation used the immunoSEQ multiplex PCR assay. In its TCRdb copy, this immuneACCESS table keeps in-frame sequences only and misses some clones. Where compared with another copy, unresolved V genes explain less than half of these, and the others have no known cause. The sample has a few million clones on record, 85% to 95% of them singletons. In total, the top ten clones hold 0.3% to 0.4% of the sample. Sequences were obtained from naive CD4+ T cells from PBMCs. This specimen's cell subset or site label, per the study, means: CD45RA+ positively selected. The receptors stem from a man between 18 and 29 years old in good health. Some clones in this sample may be carry-over from other donors' samples.

The chain employs TRBV5-1 and TRBJ2-1, with 10 nucleotides matching TRBD1. The V gene's germline CDR1 is SGHRS and CDR2 YFSETQ. The CDR3 totals 16 residues. The ends lost 0 bases at V and 7 bases at J; junction bases unmatched: 7. The CDR3 DNA reads TGCGCCAGCAGCTTGGGGGGACAGGGGCTAAAGAATGAGCAGTTCTTC. Its protein is CASSLGGQGLKNEQFF. The entire variable domain, with the rest obtained from reference TRBV5-1 and TRBJ2-1, is as follows: KAGVTQTPRYLIKTRGQQVTLSCSPISGHRSVSWYQQTPGQGLQFLFEYFSETQRNKGNFPGRFSGRQFSNSRSEMNVSTLELGDSALYLCASSLGGQGLKNEQFFGPGTRLTVL.

The CDR3 here is CASSSRTREYEQYF. In DNA, the CDR3 is TGTGCCAGCAGTAGTCGGACCCGTGAGTACGAGCAGTACTTC. This sequence joins TRBV28 and TRBJ2-7; D not certain. The CDR3 consists of 14 residues. Germline V gene sequence: CDR1 MDHEN, CDR2 SYDVKM. The germline V and J ends were trimmed by 5 bases and 4 bases, with 15 bases remaining between them.

J is TRBJ2-5 and V is TRBV19; 10 positions agree with TRBD2. This CDR3 is built from 15 residues. Trimming cost V 5 bases and J 5 bases; bases outside gene matches: 8. The germline V gene encodes CDR1 LNHDA and CDR2 SQIVND (reference sequence). The CDR3 protein is CASSGGAGGEETQYF. CDR3 DNA: TGTGCCAGTAGTGGTGGAGCGGGAGGGGAGGAGACCCAGTACTTC.

The chain combines TRBV18 with TRBJ2-2; no firm D call. V lost 3 bases to trimming and J lost 7 bases, with 15 bases between them. CDR1 is KGHSH, CDR2 LQKENI, per germline. The CDR3 covers 15 residues. The CDR3 is CASSPLHADFGELFF. Here the CDR3 DNA reads TGTGCCAGCTCACCCCTTCATGCTGACTTCGGGGAGCTGTTTTTT.

About this clone: Additional DNA sequences in this sample encode the identical CDR3. The chain uses TRBV11-2 and TRBJ2-5, with D perhaps matching TRBD1 or TRBD2 (5 bases each). The V end lost 5 bases, the J end lost 1 base, and 11 bases lay between the germline ends. Germline lookup yields CDR1 SGHAT and CDR2 FQNNGV. The CDR3 is made up of 14 amino acids. The CDR3 DNA reads TGTGCCAGCAGCCCCGGGACCCGCCAAGAGACCCAGTACTTC. Its translation is CASSPGTRQETQYF.

The rearrangement uses TRBV28 and TRBJ2-3, with TRBD2 as a possible D gene (7 bases). V gave up 4 bases and J gave up 5 bases, with 13 bases separating them. CDR3 length: 14 residues. From germline, CDR1 is MDHEN and CDR2 SYDVKM. The CDR3: CASSSHREGDTQYF. The CDR3 DNA reads as TGTGCCAGCAGTTCGCACAGGGAGGGAGATACGCAGTATTTT.

This rearrangement joins TRBV7-9 to TRBJ2-2; D is unresolved. Trimming removed 1 base from V and 3 bases from J, with 3 bases in between. The germline V gene has CDR1 SEHNR and CDR2 FQNEAQ (reference sequence). This CDR3 is 13 amino acids long. The DNA of the CDR3 is TGTGCCAGCAGCTTAGTTTACACCGGGGAGCTGTTTTTT. Protein product: CASSLVYTGELFF.

This clone was recorded once. The same CDR3 also results from other DNA sequences found in this sample. This chain joins TRBV28 and TRBJ2-7, with D possibly TRBD1 on 6 matching bases. V lost 6 bases and J 0 bases, leaving 12 bases between the germline ends. From germline, CDR1 is MDHEN and CDR2 SYDVKM. CDR3 size: 14 residues. The CDR3 DNA reads as TGTGCCAGCAGCTTACAGGGCCCCTCCTACGAGCAGTACTTC. Translation gives CASSLQGPSYEQYF.

V and J are TRBV5-1 and TRBJ2-1; D remains ambiguous. Germline loops: CDR1 SGHRS, CDR2 YFSETQ. The CDR3 contains 11 residues. V was cut by 7 bases and J by 3 bases, with 5 bases left in between. The CDR3, as DNA: TGCGCCAGCCAAGACTACAATGAGCAGTTCTTC. It specifies CASQDYNEQFF.

The chain links TRBV6-5 to TRBJ1-5; 7 nucleotides agree with TRBD1. Unmatched junction bases numbered 2, after V lost 6 bases and J lost 3 bases. In germline, CDR1 is MNHEY, CDR2 SVGAGI. The CDR3 loop spans 13 amino acids. The DNA for the CDR3 is TGTGCCAGCAGCGACAGGGTCAATCAGCCCCAGCATTTT. Translated: CASSDRVNQPQHF.

CDR3 DNA: TGCGCCAGCAGCCGCGGACTAGCGGGAGTTTTTAGCGATGAGCAGTTCTTC. This codes for CASSRGLAGVFSDEQFF. The chain joins TRBV4-1 to TRBJ2-1, with 13 bases that match TRBD2. V shed 4 bases and J 8 bases; nucleotides not matched to a gene: 11. The CDR3 covers 17 residues. Germline V gene sequence: CDR1 MGHRA, CDR2 YSYEKL.

The rearrangement links TRBV30 to TRBJ2-5; the D is unclear. This CDR3 region has 12 residues. Trimming took off 1 base at V and 7 bases at J, with 10 bases between the two ends. Germline lookup yields CDR1 GTSNPN and CDR2 SVGIG (reference sequence). CDR3 sequence reads: CAWSAKFGTQYF. The CDR3 DNA reads as TGTGCCTGGAGTGCTAAATTTGGGACCCAGTACTTC.

The chain couples TRBV5-1 to TRBJ2-2; no definite D call. The V gene's germline CDR1 is SGHRS and CDR2 YFSETQ. V was clipped by 5 bases and J by 0 bases, with 11 bases between them. The CDR3 runs to 15 residues. The CDR3 sequence: CASRLRTTNTGELFF. The DNA for the CDR3 is TGCGCCAGCAGGCTTAGGACGACGAACACCGGGGAGCTGTTTTTT.